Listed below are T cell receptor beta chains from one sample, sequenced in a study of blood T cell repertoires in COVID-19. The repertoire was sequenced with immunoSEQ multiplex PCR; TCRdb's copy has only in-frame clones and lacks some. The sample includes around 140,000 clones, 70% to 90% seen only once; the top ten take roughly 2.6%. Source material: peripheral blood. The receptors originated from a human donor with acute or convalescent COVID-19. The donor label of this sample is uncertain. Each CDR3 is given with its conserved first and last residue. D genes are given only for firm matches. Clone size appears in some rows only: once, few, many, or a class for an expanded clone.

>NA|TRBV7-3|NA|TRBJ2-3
CASSSSQGPDTQYF
TGTGCCAGCAGCTCCTCACAGGGACCAGATACGCAGTATTTT
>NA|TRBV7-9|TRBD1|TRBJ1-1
CASSSRDRSGTEAFF
TGTGCCAGCAGCTCCCGGGACAGGTCGGGCACTGAAGCTTTCTTT
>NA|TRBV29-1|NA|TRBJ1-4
CSVVWAGNNEKLFF
TGCAGCGTTGTATGGGCGGGAAACAATGAAAAACTGTTTTTT
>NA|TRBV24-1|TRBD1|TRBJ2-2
CATSDPGTGAGELFF
TGTGCCACCAGTGATCCCGGGACAGGGGCCGGGGAGCTGTTTTTT
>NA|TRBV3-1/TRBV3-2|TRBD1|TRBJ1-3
CASSLRTGDGDTIYF
TGTGCCAGCAGCCTAAGGACAGGGGATGGGGACACCATATATTTT
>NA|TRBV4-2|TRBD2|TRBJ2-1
CASSQRASGGVYNEQFF
TGTGCCAGCAGCCAACGGGCTAGCGGGGGGGTATACAATGAGCAGTTCTTC
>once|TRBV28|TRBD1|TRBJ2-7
CASSLPGTGGSEQYF
TGTGCCAGCAGTTTACCGGGGACAGGGGGCAGCGAGCAGTACTTC
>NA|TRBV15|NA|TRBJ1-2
CATTPRRAAQRGGYGYTF
TGTGCCACCACCCCCAGGAGGGCGGCACAAAGGGGAGGCTATGGCTACACCTTC
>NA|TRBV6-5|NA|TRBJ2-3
CASSRGSASTDTQYF
TGTGCCAGCAGCCGGGGTTCAGCTAGCACAGATACGCAGTATTTT
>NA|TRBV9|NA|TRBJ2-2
CASSVDPRGDGELFF
TGTGCCAGCAGCGTAGATCCCAGGGGCGACGGGGAGCTGTTTTTT
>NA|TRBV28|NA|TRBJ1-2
CASEQGTNGYTF
TGTGCCAGCGAACAGGGTACGAATGGCTACACCTTC
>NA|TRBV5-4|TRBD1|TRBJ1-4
CASSLRQGAPEKLFF
TGTGCCAGCAGCTTGAGGCAGGGGGCTCCAGAAAAACTGTTTTTT
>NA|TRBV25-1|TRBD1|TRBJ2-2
CASSETGANTGELFF
TGTGCCAGCAGCGAGACAGGGGCGAACACCGGGGAGCTGTTTTTT
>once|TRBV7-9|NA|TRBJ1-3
CASSIQGSGNTIYF
TGTGCCAGCAGCATACAGGGAAGTGGAAACACCATATATTTT
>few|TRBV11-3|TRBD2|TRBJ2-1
CASSHVAGGNNEQFF
TGTGCCAGCAGCCACGTAGCGGGGGGAAACAATGAGCAGTTCTTC
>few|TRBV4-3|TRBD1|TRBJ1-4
CASSQDVSSAGGEKLFF
TGCGCCAGCAGCCAAGATGTCTCCTCGGCAGGGGGCGAAAAACTGTTTTTT
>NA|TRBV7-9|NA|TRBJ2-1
CASSLWTGTNEQFF
TGTGCCAGCAGCTTATGGACTGGTACCAATGAGCAGTTCTTC
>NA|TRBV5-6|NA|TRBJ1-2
CASSFSDRSYGYTF
TGTGCCAGCAGCTTTTCCGACAGGTCTTATGGCTACACCTTC
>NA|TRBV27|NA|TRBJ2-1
CASRPNSGNEQFF
TGTGCCAGCAGACCCAACAGTGGGAATGAGCAGTTCTTC
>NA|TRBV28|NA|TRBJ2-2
CASSPSGELFF
TGTGCCAGCAGTCCGAGCGGGGAGCTGTTTTTT
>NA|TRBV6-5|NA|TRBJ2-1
CASSYRLTYEQFF
TGTGCCAGCAGTTACCGACTTACCTATGAGCAGTTCTTC
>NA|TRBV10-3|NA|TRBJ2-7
CAISESTAYEQYF
TGTGCCATCAGTGAGTCGACTGCCTACGAGCAGTACTTC
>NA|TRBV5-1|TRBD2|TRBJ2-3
CATRLAGSTDTQYF
TGCGCCACCAGACTAGCGGGAAGCACAGATACGCAGTATTTT
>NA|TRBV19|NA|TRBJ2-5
CASSADWIQETQYF
TGTGCCAGTAGTGCGGACTGGATACAAGAGACCCAGTACTTC
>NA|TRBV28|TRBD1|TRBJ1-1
CASSKDRGRFEAFF
TGTGCCAGCAGCAAAGACAGGGGGCGGTTTGAAGCTTTCTTT
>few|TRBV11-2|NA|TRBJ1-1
CASSFTGNTEAFF
TGTGCCAGCAGCTTTACAGGGAACACTGAAGCTTTCTTT
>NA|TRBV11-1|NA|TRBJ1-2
CASSPGPARAGYTF
TGTGCCAGCAGTCCTGGACCGGCCAGGGCTGGCTACACCTTC
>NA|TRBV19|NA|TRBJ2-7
CASSIIPDSHEQYF
TGTGCCAGTAGTATCATCCCGGACAGCCACGAGCAGTACTTC
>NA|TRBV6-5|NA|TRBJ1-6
CASTTLGNSPLHF
TGTGCCAGCACGACATTAGGCAATTCACCCCTCCACTTT
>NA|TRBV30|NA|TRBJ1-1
CACNTGLAFF
TGTGCCTGTAACACAGGGCTGGCTTTCTTT